This T cell receptor beta chain was profiled in a study of memory CD4+ T cells and cytomegalovirus serostatus. The germline CDR1 and CDR2 sequences are LNHDA and SQIVND (reference sequence). The J segment lost 4 bases and the V segment lost 7 bases, leaving 8 bases of the junction unmatched. This CDR3 contains 15 residues. The sort gate was single viable CD3+CD4+CD8-CD45RO+ cells for memory CD4+ T cells. Sequencing used immunoSEQ multiplex PCR; TCRdb keeps in-frame clones, though not all of them. The table includes over 35,000 clones, around 82% detected once. This clone was observed a handful of times.

This rearrangement joins TRBV19 to TRBJ1-1, with 11 bases matching TRBD1. The TCR was taken from an adult in good health and CMV-seronegative. Sequences were obtained from memory CD4+ T cells from blood. The chain's CDR3 is CASTYRGTGGTEAFF. The CDR3 bases are TGTGCCAGTACCTACCGGGGGACAGGGGGCACTGAAGCTTTCTTT.